These 16 T cell receptor beta chains originate from one sample sequenced in a study of type 1 regulatory T cells. No antigen has been identified for these receptors. TCRdb reanalysed the reads using MiXCR and keeps one entry per CDR3 protein. In the table there are 20,000 or so distinct CDR3 sequences, around 43% of which are singletons. The sequenced sample consisted of cultured T cells, either the whole culture or a sorted T cell fraction (not recorded which). The source of these receptors is a human donor in good health.

The gene calls are TRBV20-1 and TRBJ1-5, with TRBD1 as a possible D gene (5 bases). CDR1 is DFQATT, CDR2 SNEGSKA, per germline (reference sequence). V shed 5 bases and J shed 2 bases, with 22 bases lying between them. The CDR3 consists of 17 residues. The CDR3 coding sequence is TGCAGTGCTTCGGTATCAGGGAAAGTGGGTCGCAATCAGCCCCAGCATTTT. It codes for CSASVSGKVGRNQPQHF.

By sample share, this clonotype is medium-sized. CDR3 nucleotide sequence: TGTGCCAGCAGTTCCCCTTCCGAGCAGTACTTC. Its protein product is CASSSPSEQYF. V usage is TRBV27 and J usage is TRBJ2-7; D not certain. From germline, CDR1 is MNHEY and CDR2 SMNVEV (reference sequence). Deletions cut 4 bases from V and 6 bases from J, with 7 bases between. CDR3 length: 11 residues.

This clonotype has more than one count but fewer than ten. This chain uses TRBV14 with TRBJ2-1, with D hard to call. V dropped 2 bases and J dropped 4 bases, with 9 bases sitting between them. CDR1 SGHDN and CDR2 FVKESK come from the germline V gene. CDR3 size: 14 residues. CDR3 nucleotide sequence: TGTGCCAGCAGCCAAAGCACAGCATACAATGAGCAGTTCTTC. Protein: CASSQSTAYNEQFF.

The rearrangement links TRBV5-1 to TRBJ1-5; unclear D gene. This CDR3 has 15 residues. Germline V lookup: CDR1 SGHRS, CDR2 YFSETQ. Trimming pared 7 bases from V and 2 bases from J, leaving 16 bases between. This chain's CDR3 is CASRWAWVGNQPQHF. In nucleotides, the CDR3 is TGCGCCAGCCGATGGGCTTGGGTGGGCAATCAGCCCCAGCATTTT.

The J gene is TRBJ2-3, the V gene TRBV12-3 or TRBV12-4; the D gene is possibly TRBD2 (6 bases). The V gene lost 5 bases and the J gene lost 5 bases, with 23 bases spanning the gap. The CDR3 has 17 residues. DNA of the CDR3: TGTGCCAGCAGTCCCTTGGGACTCTACGGGGTGTTAGATACGCAGTATTTT. This gives the protein CASSPLGLYGVLDTQYF.

This clonotype came up many times. The chain carries TRBV5-1 and TRBJ1-2; TRBD1 is a possible D gene (6 bases). The germline CDR1 and CDR2 sequences are SGHRS and YFSETQ. Trimming shortened V by 2 bases and J by 6 bases, and 20 bases separated the two germline ends. The CDR3 sequence is 16 residues long. CDR3 sequence reads: CASSFTGTSKLDGYTF. CDR3 bases: TGCGCCAGCAGCTTCACCGGGACATCTAAGCTAGATGGCTACACCTTC.

This clonotype was counted a few times. The chain combines TRBV12-3 or TRBV12-4 with TRBJ2-1; 13 positions match TRBD2. Trimming cost V 8 bases and J 5 bases; bases outside gene matches: 3. This CDR3 has 14 amino acids. The CDR3, as DNA: TGTGCCAGCCGAGGGACTAGCGGGGACAATGAGCAGTTCTTC. This encodes CASRGTSGDNEQFF.

This sequence joins TRBV20-1 and TRBJ1-4; D gene ambiguous. Between the trimmed V and J ends, which lost 1 base and 0 bases, there was a span of 6 bases. The CDR3 is 14 residues long. Germline loops: CDR1 DFQATT, CDR2 SNEGSKA (reference sequence). The CDR3 DNA sequence: TGCAGTGCTAGAGGCCCAGCAACTAATGAAAAACTGTTTTTT. Residues: CSARGPATNEKLFF.

The CDR3 DNA sequence: TGTGCCAGCAGTTACCCACCGAGCTCCTACAATGAGCAGTTCTTC. It encodes CASSYPPSSYNEQFF. The chain uses TRBV6-6 and TRBJ2-1; the D is unclear. The CDR3 length is 15 residues. The germline V gene has CDR1 MNHNY and CDR2 SVGAGI (reference sequence). V was pared by 2 bases and J by 0 bases, with 8 bases between.

The V call is TRBV28, the J call TRBJ1-2, with D perhaps matching TRBD1 (6 bases). This CDR3 spans 16 amino acids. CDR1 is MDHEN, CDR2 SYDVKM, per germline. Trimming removed 5 bases from V and 4 bases from J, with 20 bases in between. This CDR3 reads CASSPSEGGISYGYTF. In nucleotides, the CDR3 is TGTGCCAGCAGTCCTAGCGAAGGGGGGATAAGCTATGGCTACACCTTC.

The gene calls are TRBV12-3 or TRBV12-4 and TRBJ2-3; 7 bases agree with TRBD1. The CDR3 loop spans 14 amino acids. V shed 3 bases and J 4 bases; nucleotides not matched to a gene: 4. Here the CDR3 DNA reads TGTGCCAGCAGTTTTGGAAGGGGGCCAGATACGCAGTATTTT. It encodes CASSFGRGPDTQYF.

This clonotype was seen just once. The chain combines TRBV2 with TRBJ2-3; D is perhaps TRBD2 (6 bases). There are 12 residues in the CDR3. The ends were cut back, 11 bases at V and 5 bases at J, with 14 bases in the middle. Germline V gene data show CDR1 as SNHLY and CDR2 as FYNNEI. The CDR3 sequence is CAVRLVGDTQYF. The CDR3 DNA reads as TGTGCCGTCCGACTAGTGGGAGATACGCAGTATTTT.

This clonotype is deemed medium-sized (0.01 to 0.1%). The chain links TRBV15 to TRBJ2-1; 8 nucleotides match TRBD2. CDR1 and CDR2 (germline): LNHNV, YYDKDF (reference sequence). V lost 3 bases, J lost 7 bases, and 2 bases stayed unmatched. The CDR3 is 13 residues long. As DNA, the CDR3 is TGTGCCACCAGCAGTCGGGGGGGAAATGAGCAGTTCTTC. Encoded protein: CATSSRGGNEQFF.

This chain connects TRBV7-9 to TRBJ2-5; D is possibly TRBD2 (7 bases). The CDR3 consists of 15 residues. Trimming shortened V by 1 base and J by 1 base, and 10 bases separated the two germline ends. Germline loops: CDR1 SEHNR, CDR2 FQNEAQ (reference sequence). DNA of the CDR3: TGTGCCAGCAGCTTAGTAGGGGGGGTCCAAGAGACCCAGTACTTC. Protein: CASSLVGGVQETQYF.

This clonotype was recorded a few times. The rearrangement links TRBV9 to TRBJ2-2; either TRBD1 or TRBD2 may fit D (5 bases each). The CDR3 extends over 15 amino acids. V gave up 0 bases and J gave up 4 bases, with 10 bases separating them. Germline V gene data show CDR1 as SGDLS and CDR2 as YYNGEE. The CDR3 reads CASSVAPGPTGELFF. CDR3 nucleotides: TGTGCCAGCAGCGTAGCGCCGGGGCCCACCGGGGAGCTGTTTTTT.

To note about this clonotype: Compared with germline, one end of the junction differs, possibly owing to a read error. J is TRBJ2-2 and V is TRBV7-6, with D perhaps matching TRBD1 or TRBD2 (5 bases each). From germline, CDR1 is SGHVS and CDR2 FNYEAQ. This CDR3 is 17 amino acids long. The CDR3 loop reads CASSLGPQDSNTGELLF. For the CDR3, the DNA is TGTGCCAGCAGCTTAGGACCACAGGATTCGAACACCGGGGAGCTGCTTTTT. Full variable domain (rest looked up from reference TRBV7-6 and TRBJ2-2): GAGVSQSPRYKVTKRGQDVALRCDPISGHVSLYWYRQALGQGPEFLTYFNYEAQQDKSGLPNDRFSAERPEGSISTLTIQRTEQRDSAMYRCASSLGPQDSNTGELLFGEGSRLTVL.